This TCR beta chain appears in the sequencing data of a study of blood T cell repertoires in COVID-19. The wider study: Collection of acute and convalescent COVID-19 samples took place in the United States, Italy and Spain. T cells, B-cell-depleted T cells, or PBMCs supplied cDNA or gDNA.

In the source study's methods: Quantification of nucleated cells was approximated via reference gene primer amplification. TCRdb's table, derived via immunoSEQ multiplex PCR, lists solely in-frame clones and lacks some. That table gives V, J and clone size, and the DNA gave D and trimming. The table has around 250,000 clones, roughly nine tenths seen once; the top ten hold 6.2%. The CDR3 is made up of 14 amino acids. The junction had 7 bases not matched to a gene; V was cut back by 6 bases and J by 5 bases. Germline loops: CDR1 SGHNT, CDR2 YENEEA. Sequencing was performed on peripheral blood. The rearrangement links TRBV11-3 to TRBJ2-7; 10 bases are shared with TRBD1. This sequence originates from a man in his 60s with acute or convalescent COVID-19. The CDR3 here is CASRGDRGGDEQYF. The CDR3 DNA sequence: TGTGCCAGCAGGGGGGACAGGGGTGGCGACGAGCAGTACTTC. The entire variable domain, with the rest obtained from reference TRBV11-3 and TRBJ2-7, is as follows: EAGVVQSPRYKIIEKKQPVAFWCNPISGHNTLYWYLQNLGQGPELLIRYENEEAVDDSQLPKDRFSAERLKGVDSTLKIQPAELGDSAVYLCASRGDRGGDEQYFGPGTRLTVT.